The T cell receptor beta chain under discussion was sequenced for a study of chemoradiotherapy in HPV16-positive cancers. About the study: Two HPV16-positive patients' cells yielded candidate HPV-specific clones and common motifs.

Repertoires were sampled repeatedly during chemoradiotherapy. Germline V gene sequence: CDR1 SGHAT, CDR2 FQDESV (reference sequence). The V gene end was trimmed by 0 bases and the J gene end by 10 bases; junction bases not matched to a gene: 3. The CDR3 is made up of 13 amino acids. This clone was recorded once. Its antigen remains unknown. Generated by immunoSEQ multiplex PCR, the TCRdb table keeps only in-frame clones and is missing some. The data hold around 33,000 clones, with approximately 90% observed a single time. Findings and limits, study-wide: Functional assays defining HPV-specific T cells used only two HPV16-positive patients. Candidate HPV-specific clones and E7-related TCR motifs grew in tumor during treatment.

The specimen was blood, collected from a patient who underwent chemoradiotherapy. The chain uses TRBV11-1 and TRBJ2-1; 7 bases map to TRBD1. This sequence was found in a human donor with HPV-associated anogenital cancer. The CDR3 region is CASSLATGEEQFF. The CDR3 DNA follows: TGTGCCAGCAGCTTAGCCACAGGGGAGGAGCAGTTCTTC.